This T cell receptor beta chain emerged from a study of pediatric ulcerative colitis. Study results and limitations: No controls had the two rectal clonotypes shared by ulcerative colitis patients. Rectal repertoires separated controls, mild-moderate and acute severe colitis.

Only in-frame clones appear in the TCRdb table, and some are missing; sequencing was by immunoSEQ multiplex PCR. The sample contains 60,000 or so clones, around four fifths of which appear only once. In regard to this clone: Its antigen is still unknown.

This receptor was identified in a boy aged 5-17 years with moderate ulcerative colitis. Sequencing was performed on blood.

In DNA, the CDR3 is TGTGCCAGCAGCCAGGGGGGGCGGCCCCAGCATTTT. Residues: CASSQGGRPQHF. This rearrangement joins TRBV7-2 to TRBJ1-5, with 7 nucleotides matching TRBD1. V was clipped by 5 bases and J by 9 bases; unmatched bases: 4. CDR1 SGHTA and CDR2 FQGNSA come from the germline V gene. This CDR3 spans 12 amino acids.